This T cell receptor beta chain comes out of a study of shared clonotypes between healthy human individuals. Study context: Those who served as donors were a couple of women and three men between the ages of 18 and 49. Study outcomes and limitations: Clonotypes shared by all four donors outscored non-shared clonotypes in generation probability.

The study drew all its donors from Caucasian adults living in Nashville, Tennessee. This CDR3 has 14 amino acids. V was trimmed by 2 bases and J by 0 bases, leaving 5 bases between them. Germline lookup yields CDR1 SNHLY and CDR2 FYNNEI. This clone has only a few counts. Its antigen is not known. The data were produced by immunoSEQ multiplex PCR, yet TCRdb's version contains in-frame clones alone and is incomplete. The sample lists around 1 million clones, approximately 76% seen once, with about 1.5% in the top ten. Specimen: memory CD4+ T cells sorted from blood. Regarding subset: CD45RA-negative fraction. The chain is built from TRBV2 and TRBJ1-5; D unresolved. The sequence derives from a young man in good health. The CDR3 here is CASSERHSNQPQHF. The CDR3 nucleotides are TGTGCCAGCAGTGAAAGACATAGCAATCAGCCCCAGCATTTT.